These 13 T cell receptor beta chains share one sample of origin, sequenced in a study of cytotoxic CD8 clonotypes in ibrutinib-treated CLL. Produced via immunoSEQ multiplex PCR; TCRdb's table is partial and in-frame only. The sample carries some 200,000 clones, around 72% recorded once. The starting material was PBMCs, obtained after 24 months of ibrutinib treatment. The receptor set was obtained from a human donor with chronic lymphocytic leukemia.

The chain uses TRBV10-3 and TRBJ2-7; perhaps TRBD1 as D (5 bases). The CDR3 loop spans 11 amino acids. V was clipped by 10 bases and J by 1 base, with 8 bases between them. The germline CDR1 and CDR2 sequences are ENHRY and SYGVKD. CDR3 DNA sequence: TGTGCCAGCAGGGTTTCCTACGAGCAGTACTTC. Its translation: CASRVSYEQYF.

The chain recombines TRBV5-1 with TRBJ1-1, with 7 bases fitting TRBD1. CDR3 length equals 14 residues. Germline values: CDR1 SGHRS, CDR2 YFSETQ. After removal of 3 bases from V and 9 bases from J, the junction contained 11 bases not matched to a gene. DNA for the CDR3: TGCGCCAGCAGCTCCGACCCGAGGGGGCAGAAAGCTTTCTTT. It is translated as CASSSDPRGQKAFF.

The V call is TRBV2, the J call TRBJ2-1; a possible D gene is TRBD1 (5 bases). The germline CDR1 and CDR2 sequences are SNHLY and FYNNEI. The CDR3 sequence is 13 residues long. V was clipped by 7 bases and J by 4 bases, with 11 bases between them. Written as DNA, the CDR3 is TGTGCCAGCAAGGGGTTAGTGTACAATGAGCAGTTCTTC. This encodes CASKGLVYNEQFF.

This clone was seen only once. CDR3 DNA sequence: TGTGCCAGCAGTCCTCTAGCGGGAGAGATAGCAGATACGCAGTATTTT. Translating it yields CASSPLAGEIADTQYF. V usage is TRBV28 and J usage is TRBJ2-3; 10 bases are a match to TRBD2. CDR3 length equals 16 residues. CDR1 MDHEN and CDR2 SYDVKM come from the germline V gene. The V gene end was trimmed by 5 bases and the J gene end by 4 bases; junction bases not matched to a gene: 9. Full variable domain (missing parts from reference TRBV28 and TRBJ2-3): DVKVTQSSRYLVKRTGEKVFLECVQDMDHENMFWYRQDPGLGLRLIYFSYDVKMKEKGDIPEGYSVSREKKERFSLILESASTNQTSMYLCASSPLAGEIADTQYFGPGTRLTVL.

The genes are TRBV2 and TRBJ2-7; 9 bases are shared with TRBD1. The CDR3 runs 14 residues. V was pared by 6 bases and J by 2 bases, with 5 bases of the junction left unmatched. Germline V CDR1 and CDR2: SNHLY, FYNNEI. CDR3: CASRSDRGAYEQYF. The CDR3 DNA follows: TGTGCCAGCAGGAGCGACAGGGGGGCCTACGAGCAGTACTTC.

The V call is TRBV2, the J call TRBJ2-7; no clear D gene. The CDR3 contains 9 residues. In germline, CDR1 is SNHLY, CDR2 FYNNEI. Trimming stripped 8 bases from V and 6 bases from J, with 5 bases between. CDR3 protein: CASGPEQYF. The CDR3 region has the DNA TGTGCCAGCGGGCCCGAGCAGTACTTC.

The chain is built from TRBV7-2 and TRBJ2-3; TRBD2 agrees at 7 bases. The CDR3 extends over 15 amino acids. The germline CDR1 and CDR2 sequences are SGHTA and FQGNSA. V shed 4 bases, J shed 6 bases, and the junction held 10 bases outside the gene matches. Here the CDR3 DNA reads TGTGCCAGCAGCTCGCGGGGGATGCACGGGGATACGCAGTATTTT. Its translation is CASSSRGMHGDTQYF.

V is TRBV30 and J is TRBJ2-7; a weak D match, TRBD2 (5 bases). Germline V gives CDR1 GTSNPN, CDR2 SVGIG (reference sequence). CDR3 length: 13 residues. V lost 4 bases and J 0 bases, leaving 10 bases between the germline ends. In DNA form, the CDR3 reads TGTGCCTGGAACTCGGGGAACTCCTACGAGCAGTACTTC. Its translation is CAWNSGNSYEQYF. Combining the CDR3 with reference TRBV30 and TRBJ2-7 gives the whole variable domain SQTIHQWPATLVQPVGSPLSLECTVEGTSNPNLYWYRQAAGRGLQLLFYSVGIGQISSEVPQNLSASRPQDRQFILSSKKLLLSDSGFYLCAWNSGNSYEQYFGPGTRLTVT.

This sequence joins TRBV30 and TRBJ2-2; 12 nucleotides agree with TRBD1. Trimming at V came to 4 bases and at J to 7 bases, leaving 7 bases not matched to a gene. The CDR3 contains 15 residues. Germline loops: CDR1 GTSNPN, CDR2 SVGIG (reference sequence). The CDR3 sequence: CAWNRDRGRNGELFF. The DNA for the CDR3 is TGTGCCTGGAATCGGGACAGGGGGCGCAACGGGGAGCTGTTTTTT.

This clone was counted between two and nine times. The rearrangement links TRBV10-1 to TRBJ2-7; 10 bases agree with TRBD2. Germline V lookup: CDR1 WNHNN, CDR2 SYGVQD (reference sequence). The CDR3 runs 15 residues. The ends lost 2 bases at V and 3 bases at J; junction bases unmatched: 4. CDR3 amino acids: CASSEASSGSYEQYF. The CDR3 nucleotides read TGCGCCAGCAGTGAGGCCTCTAGCGGGAGCTACGAGCAGTACTTC.

The V call is TRBV5-1, the J call TRBJ1-5, with 7 positions matching TRBD1. Germline CDR1 is SGHRS and CDR2 is YFSETQ. This CDR3 spans 16 amino acids. The trim removed 8 bases at V and 0 bases at J, leaving 11 bases unmatched. As DNA, the CDR3 is TGCGCCAGTGACTCGGGACAGATAAATAGCAATCAGCCCCAGCATTTT. Translating gives CASDSGQINSNQPQHF.

The V call is TRBV20-1, the J call TRBJ2-7; 8 bases are a match to TRBD2. This CDR3 spans 11 amino acids. Germline CDR1 DFQATT, CDR2 SNEGSKA (reference sequence). The J segment lost 5 bases and the V segment lost 7 bases, leaving 4 bases of the junction unmatched. The CDR3 DNA reads as TGCAGTGGCGGGGGGCGTAACGAGCAGTACTTC. This encodes CSGGGRNEQYF.

This clone was seen more than once but under ten times. The genes are TRBV19 and TRBJ2-7, with D perhaps TRBD2 (5 bases). The CDR3 extends over 12 amino acids. V was cut by 7 bases and J by 2 bases, with 9 bases left in between. CDR1 and CDR2 (germline): LNHDA, SQIVND (reference sequence). CDR3 sequence: CASTDWTYEQYF. DNA of the CDR3: TGTGCCAGTACGGACTGGACCTACGAGCAGTACTTC.